In its sample, the clone carrying this T cell receptor beta chain was seen many times. What it binds is unknown. The sample comes from a study of blood T cells in healthy people across ages. The study's findings and limits: Naive T cell percentage by flow cytometry tracked strongly with beta diversity.

Primed by a sample-barcoded 5' primer and a J-beta primer mix, a second PCR proceeded for 7 to 11 cycles. No fewer than 3 million CDR3-containing paired-end reads came from each sample. TCRdb fed the 5' RACE reads into MiXCR, producing one record per CDR3 protein. This sample has about 1.7 million distinct CDR3 sequences, with 28% found just once. From germline, CDR1 is ENHRY and CDR2 SYGVKD. V shed 0 bases and J shed 6 bases, with 17 bases lying between them. The CDR3 length is 16 residues. The clonotype comes from a woman aged 25 to 39 in good health. The gene calls are TRBV10-3 and TRBJ2-5, with D possibly being TRBD1 (5 bases). The sample comprised blood. This CDR3 reads CAISESIQGQGKTQYF. The CDR3 DNA reads TGTGCCATCAGTGAGTCGATTCAGGGTCAGGGAAAGACCCAGTACTTC.